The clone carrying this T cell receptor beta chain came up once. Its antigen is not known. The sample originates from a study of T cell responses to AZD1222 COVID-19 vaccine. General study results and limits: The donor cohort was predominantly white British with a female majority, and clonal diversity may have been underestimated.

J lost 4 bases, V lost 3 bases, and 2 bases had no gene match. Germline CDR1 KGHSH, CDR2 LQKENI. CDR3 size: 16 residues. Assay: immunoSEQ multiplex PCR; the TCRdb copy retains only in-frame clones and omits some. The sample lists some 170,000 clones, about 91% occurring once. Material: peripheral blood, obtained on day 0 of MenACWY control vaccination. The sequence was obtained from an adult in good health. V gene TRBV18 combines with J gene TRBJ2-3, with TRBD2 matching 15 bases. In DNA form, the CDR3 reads TGTGCCAGCTCACCGGGACTAGCGGGAGGTTCAGATACGCAGTATTTT. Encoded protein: CASSPGLAGGSDTQYF.